This T cell receptor beta chain comes out of a study of blood T cell repertoires in COVID-19 (dated by TCRdb to the early 2020s). A note on the overall study: Samples covering the acute and convalescent phases of COVID-19 were provided by collaborators in the United States, Italy and Spain. Nearly every sample came with metadata listing a de-identified subject ID, COVID-19 status, age in years and sex. The prospective study material was composed of cDNA or gDNA derived from T cells, B-cell-depleted T cells, or PBMCs. Subjects who had been exposed to COVID-19, were actively infected with it, or had recovered from it provided the deeply sampled blood TCRbeta repertoires that made up the dataset. Where available, HLA class I and class II types were taken from metadata supplied by the sample provider and were not determined by assay-based typing. The samples were drawn from two sources: the first 160 participants of the ongoing ImmuneRACE study, and 1,000 to 1,500 subjects contributed by 6 global collaborators. The repertoires were released in a freely available public database meant as a resource for research on the immune response to SARS-CoV-2. Beyond this particular receptor, the publication reports: The quantity of clinical and demographic metadata differed by source and by participant and was supplied without curation.

The collaborating institutions used their own protocols to collect whole blood in K2EDTA tubes. For TCRbeta analysis, collaborators shipped samples as frozen whole blood, isolated PBMCs, or DNA extracted from either of those sample types. Turning to this clone: There is no known antigen for this receptor. Nothing much larger sits one base from this clone, and base qualities are not available.

TCRbeta CDR3 regions were amplified from genomic DNA by means of the immunoSEQ Assay, a bias-controlled multiplex PCR. Concerning the study's data processing: Nucleated cell counts per sample were estimated from amplification of reference gene primers within the assay. To quantify the absolute abundance of each unique TCRbeta CDR3 rearrangement, sequence reads were collapsed and filtered. For each sample, productive Simpson clonality was calculated as the square root of Simpson's diversity index over productive rearrangements. The source is immuneACCESS, and TCRdb retained only in-frame sequences with V and J called. Part of the clones is not carried over; for the studies checked, unresolved V genes explain less than half of this, and the remainder is unexplained. The V and J calls and the clone size are those of that table, but D and trimming were determined from the DNA. The sample table records 240,000 or so clones; roughly 83% of these occur just once. Clones ranked in the top ten supply roughly 9.6% of the sample.

V is cut back by 4 bases and J by 6 bases, with 6 bases in the junction unmatched. From the cysteine up to the phenylalanine, the CDR3 has a length of 13 residues. CDR3 DNA only is kept here, 39 bases in frame from base 1. The origin of this receptor is a woman over 75 with acute or convalescent COVID-19. Sequencing used peripheral blood. The rearranged segments are TRBV12-3 or TRBV12-4 and TRBJ2-7; TRBD2 aligns with 7 central bases. The nucleotides are TGTGCCAGCAGTTCGAGGGAGGGGCGCGAGCAGTACTTC. It specifies CASSSREGREQYF.